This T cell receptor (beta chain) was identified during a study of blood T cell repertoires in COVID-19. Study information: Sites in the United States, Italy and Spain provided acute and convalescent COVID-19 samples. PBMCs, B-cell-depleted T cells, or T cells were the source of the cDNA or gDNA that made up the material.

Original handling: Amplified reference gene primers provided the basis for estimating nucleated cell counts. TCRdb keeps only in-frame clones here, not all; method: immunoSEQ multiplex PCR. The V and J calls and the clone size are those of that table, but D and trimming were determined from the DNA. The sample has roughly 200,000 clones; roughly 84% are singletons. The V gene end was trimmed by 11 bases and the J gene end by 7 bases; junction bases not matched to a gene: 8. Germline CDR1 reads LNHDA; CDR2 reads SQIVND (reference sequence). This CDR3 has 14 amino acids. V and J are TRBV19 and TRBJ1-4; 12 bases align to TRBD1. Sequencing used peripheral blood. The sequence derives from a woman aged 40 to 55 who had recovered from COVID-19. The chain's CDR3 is CAASGQGASEKLFF. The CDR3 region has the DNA TGTGCCGCATCGGGACAGGGGGCGAGTGAAAAACTGTTTTTT. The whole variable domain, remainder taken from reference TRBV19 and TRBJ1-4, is DGGITQSPKYLFRKEGQNVTLSCEQNLNHDAMYWYRQDPGQGLRLIYYSQIVNDFQKGDIAEGYSVSREKKESFPLTVTSAQKNPTAFYLCAASGQGASEKLFFGSGTQLSVL.